These 19 T cell receptor beta chains were all obtained from the same sample, sequenced in a study of blood T cell repertoires in COVID-19. Sequenced by immunoSEQ multiplex PCR; TCRdb stores in-frame clones only, minus some. The sample holds 57,000 or so clones, about 88% seen once. Sequenced input: peripheral blood. The source is a man aged 65 to 79 with active COVID-19.

Points on this clone: Different DNA sequences within this sample yield the same CDR3. This chain connects TRBV28 to TRBJ2-7; 8 bases line up with TRBD1. Looked up from germline, CDR1 is MDHEN and CDR2 is SYDVKM. With V trimmed by 4 bases and J by 3 bases, 5 bases remained unmatched. This CDR3 is built from 14 residues. CDR3 in DNA: TGTGCCAGCAGTTCGTCCAGGGGGCTCTACGAGCAGTACTTC. Amino acid sequence: CASSSSRGLYEQYF.

The V call is TRBV19, the J call TRBJ1-1; D call uncertain. This CDR3 region has 13 residues. CDR1 and CDR2 from the germline V gene are LNHDA and SQIVND (reference sequence). V was cut by 5 bases and J by 0 bases, with 7 bases left in between. CDR3 residues: CASSVRVNTEAFF. For the CDR3, the DNA is TGTGCCAGTAGTGTGCGAGTGAACACTGAAGCTTTCTTT.

This clone was seen just once. The chain combines TRBV5-1 with TRBJ1-2, with TRBD1 identical over 12 bases. Germline V gene sequence: CDR1 SGHRS, CDR2 YFSETQ. The CDR3 has 15 residues. The ends lost 4 bases at V and 4 bases at J; junction bases unmatched: 5. CDR3 coding DNA: TGCGCCAGCAGCCCGGGACAGGGGGCCCGCTATGGCTACACCTTC. This sequence encodes CASSPGQGARYGYTF.

The genes are TRBV9 and TRBJ2-1; 9 bases align to TRBD1. The CDR3 covers 16 residues. J gave up 5 bases and V 5 bases, and 11 bases lay outside the gene matches. Germline CDR1 SGDLS, CDR2 YYNGEE. The CDR3 DNA sequence: TGTGCCAGCAGTATTTCCGGGACAGGGTCCGACAATGAGCAGTTCTTC. It encodes CASSISGTGSDNEQFF.

V and J are TRBV6-5 and TRBJ1-5; D is perhaps TRBD1 (6 bases). This CDR3 region has 14 residues. Germline V gene lookup returns CDR1 MNHEY and CDR2 SVGAGI. V lost 5 bases and J lost 2, with 10 bases in between. CDR3 amino acids: CASSTDRGNQPQHF. In DNA form, the CDR3 reads TGTGCCAGCAGTACGGACAGAGGCAATCAGCCCCAGCATTTT.

The J gene is TRBJ1-2, the V gene TRBV4-3, with D perhaps matching TRBD1 (6 bases). This CDR3 contains 16 residues. Trimming removed 2 bases from V and 5 bases from J, with 18 bases in between. Germline V lookup: CDR1 LGHNA, CDR2 YSLEER. The CDR3 reads CASSQQPGQLTYGYTF. CDR3 sequence (DNA): TGCGCCAGCAGCCAACAGCCGGGACAACTTACTTATGGCTACACCTTC.

This chain joins TRBV7-3 and TRBJ2-2, with D possibly matching TRBD1 (6 bases). Germline V gives CDR1 SGHTA, CDR2 FQGTGA. V lost 0 bases to trimming and J lost 4 bases, with 9 bases between them. The CDR3 runs to 15 residues. Here the CDR3 reads CASSLTGGSTGELFF. The CDR3 DNA reads TGTGCCAGCAGCTTAACAGGGGGTAGCACCGGGGAGCTGTTTTTT.

The gene calls are TRBV6-5 and TRBJ1-1; possible D gene TRBD1, 6 bases. The CDR3 totals 15 residues. The germline V gene encodes CDR1 MNHEY and CDR2 SVGAGI. Trimming cost V 6 bases and J 1 base, with 15 bases left between them. The CDR3 sequence is CASRPRQVWNTEAFF. In nucleotides, the CDR3 is TGTGCCAGCAGACCCCGACAGGTATGGAACACTGAAGCTTTCTTT.

The V gene is TRBV12-5, the J gene TRBJ2-1; 9 nucleotides line up with TRBD1. CDR3 length: 14 residues. CDR1 and CDR2 (germline): LGHNT, FRNRAP. J was trimmed by 3 bases and V by 7 bases; bases with no gene match: 4. The CDR3 DNA reads TGTGCTAGTGTTCCGGGACAGGGCTACAATGAGCAGTTCTTC. As protein: CASVPGQGYNEQFF.

In its sample, this clone was seen a few times. V and J are TRBV30 and TRBJ2-1; 14 positions agree with TRBD2. Trimming removed 2 bases from V and 1 base from J; junction bases left unmatched: 4. The CDR3 spans 17 residues. Germline V CDR1 and CDR2: GTSNPN, SVGIG (reference sequence). The CDR3 reads CAWSRLAGGVSYNEQFF. The CDR3 DNA follows: TGTGCCTGGAGTAGACTAGCGGGAGGGGTGTCCTACAATGAGCAGTTCTTC.

This chain joins TRBV3-1 (or the pseudogene TRBV3-2) and TRBJ1-5; no clear D gene. Between the trimmed V and J ends, which lost 1 base and 0 bases, there was a span of 7 bases. The CDR3 length is 15 residues. CDR1 and CDR2 from the germline V gene are LGHDT and YNNKEL (reference sequence). CDR3 sequence reads: CASSQAGNSNQPQHF. CDR3 nucleotides: TGTGCCAGCAGCCAAGCCGGGAATAGCAATCAGCCCCAGCATTTT.

The V call is TRBV6-4, the J call TRBJ2-3, with 9 bases identical to TRBD2. J gave up 4 bases and V 4 bases, and 18 bases lay outside the gene matches. This CDR3 is 19 amino acids long. Germline V gene lookup returns CDR1 MRHNA and CDR2 SNTAGT. DNA of the CDR3: TGTGCCAGCAGTGGTAGCCTAGCGGGACTCCTCTTCCCGCCAGATACGCAGTATTTT. Translated, it gives CASSGSLAGLLFPPDTQYF.

In its sample, this clone was seen a few times. V usage is TRBV3-1 (or the pseudogene TRBV3-2) and J usage is TRBJ1-1; TRBD1 might be the D (5 bases). Trimming left V 4 bases short and J 5 bases short, with 14 bases between. The V gene's germline CDR1 is LGHDT and CDR2 YNNKEL (reference sequence). CDR3 length equals 14 residues. CDR3 DNA sequence: TGTGCCAGCAGCCCAGGCAGGGTTTGGACTGAAGCTTTCTTT. The encoded protein is CASSPGRVWTEAFF.

The chain recombines TRBV3-1 (or the pseudogene TRBV3-2) with TRBJ2-7, with TRBD2 as a possible D gene (6 bases). The CDR3 contains 14 residues. The germline V gene has CDR1 LGHDT and CDR2 YNNKEL (reference sequence). V lost 0 bases and J 5 bases, leaving 11 bases between the germline ends. Here the CDR3 DNA reads TGTGCCAGCAGCCAAGAGCGCGGGATCCACGAGCAGTACTTC. Its translation: CASSQERGIHEQYF.

This clone occurred a few times. This rearrangement joins TRBV20-1 to TRBJ2-1, with a tentative D call TRBD2 (6 bases). The V and J ends lost 3 bases and 5 bases respectively, with 17 bases between them. The CDR3 length is 15 residues. Germline V lookup: CDR1 DFQATT, CDR2 SNEGSKA (reference sequence). CDR3 residues: CSASTVRESNNEQFF. For the CDR3, the DNA is TGCAGTGCTAGTACAGTTCGGGAGAGTAACAATGAGCAGTTCTTC.

The chain combines TRBV11-1 with TRBJ2-7; a possible D gene is TRBD2 (5 bases). Looked up from germline, CDR1 is SGHAT and CDR2 is FQDESV (reference sequence). The CDR3 consists of 15 residues. Trimming shortened V by 5 bases and J by 2 bases, and 16 bases separated the two germline ends. CDR3 sequence reads: CASSPRPIGAYEQYF. The CDR3 coding sequence is TGTGCCAGCAGCCCGAGACCCATCGGGGCCTACGAGCAGTACTTC.

The chain has TRBV5-1 and TRBJ1-2, with unresolved D. V lost 2 bases and J 10 bases, leaving 21 bases between the germline ends. The CDR3 runs to 15 residues. Per germline, CDR1 SGHRS and CDR2 YFSETQ. The CDR3 sequence is CASSFGAVGELVYTF. In nucleotides, the CDR3 is TGCGCCAGCAGCTTCGGAGCCGTTGGTGAGTTGGTCTACACCTTC.

V gene TRBV15 combines with J gene TRBJ1-3; D gene ambiguous. Germline CDR1 is LNHNV and CDR2 is YYDKDF (reference sequence). Trimming took off 4 bases at V and 0 bases at J, with 13 bases between the two ends. The CDR3 contains 16 residues. For the CDR3, the DNA is TGTGCCACCAGCATCCAGTACACCACCTCTGGAAACACCATATATTTT. It encodes CATSIQYTTSGNTIYF.

In this sample, this clone turned up once. V is TRBV4-3 and J is TRBJ2-1; 7 nucleotides align to TRBD2. Germline CDR1 reads LGHNA; CDR2 reads YSLEER. J lost 1 base, V lost 0 bases, and 6 bases had no gene match. The CDR3 consists of 17 residues. The CDR3 DNA sequence: TGCGCCAGCAGCCAAGATTCGGCGGGAGCGTCCTACAATGAGCAGTTCTTC. Amino acids: CASSQDSAGASYNEQFF.